This entry describes one T cell receptor beta chain. Generated by immunoSEQ multiplex PCR, the TCRdb table keeps only in-frame clones and is missing some. The sample gives about 320,000 clones, roughly 90% of which show up once; roughly 2.6% is in the top ten. This record comes from a study of blood T cell repertoires in COVID-19. Turning to the study itself: Acute and convalescent COVID-19 specimens originated in the United States, Italy and Spain.

Researchers sorted participants into cohorts using their self-reported clinical history. Cohort 3 donors were reported recovered after two negative PCRs, clearance, or symptom resolution. The source material was PBMCs or T cells enriched from blood (not recorded which). This TCR was sampled from a man aged 60 to 69 who had recovered from COVID-19.

In DNA, the CDR3 is TGTGCCAGTAGTACGGGTCAGCGGGGGCCGACCTACGAGCAGTACTTC. Translation: CASSTGQRGPTYEQYF. V is TRBV19 and J is TRBJ2-7; 8 bases are shared with TRBD2. Trimming took 4 bases from V and 2 from J; bases not matched to a gene: 10. The CDR3 has 16 amino acids. Per the germline V gene, CDR1 is LNHDA and CDR2 is SQIVND (reference sequence).